Described below is a single T cell receptor (beta chain) sequence and its context. Trimming removed 3 bases from V and 0 bases from J, with 10 bases in between. There are 15 residues in the CDR3. Germline-derived CDR1 and CDR2 are SGDLS and YYNGEE. This sample was included in a study of cytomegalovirus exposure and HLA in healthy donors. PCR primers comprised 60 Vbeta and 13 Jbeta primers. The data were produced by immunoSEQ multiplex PCR, yet TCRdb's version contains in-frame clones alone and is incomplete. The sample consists of some 130,000 clones, 85% of them appearing once. The chain uses TRBV9 and TRBJ2-1; weak D call: TRBD2 (6 bases). The source of this sequence is a woman in her twenties or thirties in good health and CMV-seropositive. The material sequenced was PBMCs. The CDR3 bases are TGTGCCAGCAGCGAGGTCGGGAGCTCCTACAATGAGCAGTTCTTC. It encodes CASSEVGSSYNEQFF. The whole variable domain, remainder taken from reference TRBV9 and TRBJ2-1, is DSGVTQTPKHLITATGQRVTLRCSPRSGDLSVYWYQQSLDQGLQFLIQYYNGEERAKGNILERFSAQQFPDLHSELNLSSLELGDSALYFCASSEVGSSYNEQFFGPGTRLTVL.